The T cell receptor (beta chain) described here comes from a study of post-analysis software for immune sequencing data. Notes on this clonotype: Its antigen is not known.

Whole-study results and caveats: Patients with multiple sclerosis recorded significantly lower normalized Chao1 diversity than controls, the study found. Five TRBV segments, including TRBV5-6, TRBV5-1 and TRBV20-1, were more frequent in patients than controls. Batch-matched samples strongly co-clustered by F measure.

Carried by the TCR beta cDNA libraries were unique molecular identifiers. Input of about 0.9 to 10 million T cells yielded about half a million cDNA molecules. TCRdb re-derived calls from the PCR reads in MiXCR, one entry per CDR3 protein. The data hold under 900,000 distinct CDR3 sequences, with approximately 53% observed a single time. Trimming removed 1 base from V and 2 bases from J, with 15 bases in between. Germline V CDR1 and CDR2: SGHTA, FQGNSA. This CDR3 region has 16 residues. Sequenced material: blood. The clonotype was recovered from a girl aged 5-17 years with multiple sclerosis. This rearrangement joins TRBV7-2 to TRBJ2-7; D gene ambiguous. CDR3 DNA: TGTGCCAGCAGCTTAGTTGGTTCGGCCCATGCCTACGAGCAGTACTTC. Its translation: CASSLVGSAHAYEQYF.